This T cell receptor beta chain is drawn from a study of CD8+CD57+ T cells in acquired aplastic anemia. Overall study context: Sorted CD4+ and CD8+ cells yielded DNA averaging around 3 ug. Healthy donor CD4+ cell samples had a mean of about 10 million reads. Study-level findings and limits: Overlap between patients and controls comprised 25 to 30 CD8+ CDR3 sequences.

As to this clonotype: Antigen specificity is unknown.

The template for TCR beta VDJ and CDR3 sequence profiling was genomic DNA. TCRdb fed the reads into MiXCR, producing one record per CDR3 protein. The data show about 220,000 distinct CDR3 sequences, about 37% seen once. The CDR3 has 13 residues. Deletions cut 3 bases from V and 8 bases from J, with 13 bases between. Germline V gives CDR1 MGHDK, CDR2 SYGVNS. This sequence was found in a human donor in good health, serving as a control. The chain carries TRBV25-1 and TRBJ1-2, with no clear D. The sequencing input was sorted CD4+, CD8+, or CD8+CD57+ T cells (not recorded which) from PBMCs. CDR3 nucleotides: TGTGCCAGCAGTGAGCAAGGGCAGAAAGGCTACACCTTC. Amino acid sequence: CASSEQGQKGYTF.